The clone carrying this T cell receptor beta chain has a count of ten or more. The antigen is unknown. The germline CDR1 and CDR2 sequences are GTSNPN and SVGIG (reference sequence). V gave up 3 bases and J gave up 6 bases; unmatched junction bases: 7. The length of the CDR3 is 14 residues. Time point given: persistent/refractory GD, antithyroid drugs over 5 years with positive TRAb. With RNA extracted from PBMCs as input, the TCR library was made. Under American Thyroid Association guidelines, Graves' disease was diagnosed. Construction of the TCR beta libraries employed iRepertoire HTBI primers in conjunction with Arm-PCR of CDR3 regions. TCRdb reprocessed the multiplex PCR reads with MiXCR, giving one entry per CDR3 protein. The repertoire holds approximately 440,000 distinct CDR3 sequences, with around 22% as singletons. The source of the sample is a study of regulatory T cells in long-lasting Graves disease. Study-level points and caveats: Among samples with persistent disease, TRBV28, TRBJ1-2 and TRBJ2-5 were favored.

The sequence derives from a female donor with Graves disease. V and J are TRBV30 and TRBJ1-4; 7 nucleotides align to TRBD1. Sequencing was performed on peripheral blood mononuclear cells (PBMCs), taken when the disease was refractory, from a patient treated with antithyroid drugs. The CDR3: CAWRRGGADEKLFF. The CDR3 region has the DNA TGTGCCTGGAGACGAGGGGGCGCCGATGAAAAACTGTTTTTT. The complete variable domain, with remaining parts taken from reference TRBV30 and TRBJ1-4, reads SQTIHQWPATLVQPVGSPLSLECTVEGTSNPNLYWYRQAAGRGLQLLFYSVGIGQISSEVPQNLSASRPQDRQFILSSKKLLLSDSGFYLCAWRRGGADEKLFFGSGTQLSVL.